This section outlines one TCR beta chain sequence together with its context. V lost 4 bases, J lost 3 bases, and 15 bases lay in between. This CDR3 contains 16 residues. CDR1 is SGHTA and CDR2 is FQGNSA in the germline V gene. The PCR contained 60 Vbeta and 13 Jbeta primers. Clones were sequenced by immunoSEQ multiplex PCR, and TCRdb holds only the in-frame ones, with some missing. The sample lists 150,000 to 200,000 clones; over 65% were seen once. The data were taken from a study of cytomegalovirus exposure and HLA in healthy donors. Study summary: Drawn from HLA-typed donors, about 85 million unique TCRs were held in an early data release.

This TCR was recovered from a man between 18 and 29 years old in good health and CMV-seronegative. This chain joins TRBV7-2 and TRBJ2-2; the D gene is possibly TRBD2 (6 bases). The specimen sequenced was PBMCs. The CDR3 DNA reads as TGTGCCAGCAGCTATGAGCGGGCGGGATACACCGGGGAGCTGTTTTTT. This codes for CASSYERAGYTGELFF.